This TCR beta chain was sequenced in a study of shared clonotypes between healthy human individuals. Germline CDR1 is LNHDA and CDR2 is SQIVND (reference sequence). V shed 6 bases and J shed 4 bases, with 12 bases lying between them. The CDR3 runs 14 residues. Here immunoSEQ multiplex PCR was the method, and the copy in TCRdb shows in-frame clones only, minus some. Here the sample spans some 500,000 clones, approximately 94% being singletons. This TCR derives from a woman aged 30 to 39 in good health. This chain uses TRBV19 with TRBJ1-4; no reliable D call. Sequencing was carried out using naive CD4+ T cells sorted from blood. Subset meaning: CD45RA+ positively selected. The CDR3 loop reads CASSPISRNEKLFF. The CDR3 DNA is TGTGCCAGTAGCCCGATTTCACGTAATGAAAAACTGTTTTTT.